This T cell receptor (beta chain) comes out of a study of tumor-infiltrating lymphocytes in primary liver carcinoma. Study overall: These were node-negative, non-metastatic T1-T3 tumors of roughly 4 to 11 cm. Roughly 3.65 to 7.5 million productive TCRbeta reads were obtained per sample, with similar numbers across tissue types.

Germline CDR1 SGHRS, CDR2 YFSETQ. The CDR3 extends over 14 amino acids. General study results and limits: Tumor region pairs overlapped more than did tumor-adjacent and tumor-blood pairs.

From around 20-30 mg of unsorted bulk tissue, DNA and RNA were co-extracted together. The patients lived with chronic HBV infection and had not yet received any treatment. Using a constant-region primer together with ProtoScript II reverse transcriptase, TCR beta cDNA was made from around 0.55 ug of total RNA. Libraries for TCR beta were built through three nested multiplex PCR rounds, which together made up a slightly modified ARM-PCR procedure. The opening two PCR rounds, around 11 cycles each, paired TRBV1-TRBV30 forward primers with a C-beta reverse primer. TCRdb re-called the multiplex PCR reads through MiXCR, storing one row per CDR3 protein. The table has 37,000 or so distinct CDR3 sequences, roughly 74% seen once; the top ten hold under 45%. The sample holds one count of this clonotype. Its target is unknown. Compared with germline, one end of the junction differs, possibly owing to a read error.

V usage is TRBV5-1 and J usage is TRBJ2-7; D might be TRBD1 (6 bases). Sequencing was done on a sample of tumor-adjacent normal liver tissue. This TCR was recovered from a man in his forties or fifties with primary liver carcinoma and hepatitis B virus infection. The CDR3 nucleotides read TGCGCCAGCAGTTTGGCAACAGGGCAGGTCTCGCAGTACTTC. It codes for CASSLATGQVSQYF.